Presented here are 32 T cell receptor beta chains from one specimen sequenced in a study of T cells in Graves' hyperthyroidism and ophthalmopathy. Template material for amplifying TCR beta CDR3 regions consisted of RNA transcripts. Carried out on the TCR CDR3, a first-round RT-PCR used the HTBI primer set. TCRdb independently ran MiXCR on the multiplex PCR reads; one entry per CDR3 protein. This table has about 380,000 distinct CDR3 sequences, less than 20% appearing once. The sample taken for sequencing was blood. Receptors originate from a man between 18 and 29 years old with Graves' ophthalmopathy.

This clonotype was counted a few times. The rearrangement joins TRBV7-9 to TRBJ2-5; D remains ambiguous. The CDR3 contains 15 residues. Germline CDR1 reads SEHNR; CDR2 reads FQNEAQ (reference sequence). The V and J ends lost 5 bases and 4 bases respectively, with 17 bases between them. The CDR3 here is CASSPKGPRPETQYF. DNA of the CDR3: TGTGCCAGCAGCCCCAAAGGACCGCGGCCAGAGACCCAGTACTTC.

The table lists this clonotype with many counts. The V gene is TRBV18, the J gene TRBJ1-4; D gene ambiguous. The CDR3 extends over 12 amino acids. In germline, CDR1 is KGHSH, CDR2 LQKENI. V was cut by 5 bases and J by 8 bases, with 9 bases left in between. The CDR3, as DNA: TGTGCCAGCTCATCTTACTTGGAAAAACTGTTTTTT. This gives the protein CASSSYLEKLFF.

This clonotype showed up many times. The chain combines TRBV24-1 with TRBJ2-7; the D is unclear. The CDR3 covers 13 residues. Trimming removed 4 bases at V and 6 bases at J, with 12 bases between. Per the germline V gene, CDR1 is KGHDR and CDR2 is SFDVKD. CDR3 DNA sequence: TGTGCCACCAGTGAAGGACCCCTCGGCGAGCAGTACTTC. Protein: CATSEGPLGEQYF.

The genes are TRBV4-1 and TRBJ1-2; TRBD1 is a possible D gene (6 bases). This CDR3 contains 16 residues. The V end was cut by 0 bases, the J end by 4 bases, with 15 bases between. The germline gives CDR1 MGHRA, CDR2 YSYEKL. CDR3 sequence (DNA): TGCGCCAGCAGCCAAGAGGAGATTGGGGGCGTCTATGGCTACACCTTC. Its protein product is CASSQEEIGGVYGYTF.

The CDR3 region has the DNA TGTGCCAGCAGCCGCTCCGGACAGAGCTCCTACAATGAGCAGTACTTC. Translating it yields CASSRSGQSSYNEQYF. The J gene is TRBJ2-1, the V gene TRBV3-1; weak D call: TRBD1 (6 bases). The assigned J gene may be wrong: the sequence end matches TRBJ2-7 better. The CDR3 totals 16 residues. The V gene's germline CDR1 is LGHDT and CDR2 YNNKEL (reference sequence).

This clonotype has a handful of counts. The chain combines TRBV20-1 with TRBJ2-7; 9 nucleotides line up with TRBD1. J was trimmed by 3 bases and V by 6 bases; bases with no gene match: 12. The CDR3 covers 15 residues. CDR1 and CDR2 from the germline V gene are DFQATT and SNEGSKA (reference sequence). CDR3 bases: TGCAGTGCCGCGAGGACAGGGGACCTACGCTACGAGCAGTACTTC. Encoded protein: CSAARTGDLRYEQYF.

Many counts were recorded for this clonotype. The CDR3 DNA follows: TGTGCCAGCAGCTTCCGACAGGACATTGAAGCTTTCTTT. Translating it yields CASSFRQDIEAFF. V is TRBV7-2 and J is TRBJ1-1, with TRBD1 as a possible D gene (6 bases). The CDR3 consists of 13 residues. The V and J ends lost 3 bases and 7 bases respectively, with 12 bases between them. Germline CDR1 and CDR2: SGHTA and FQGNSA.

This clonotype was observed many times. The V call is TRBV12-3 or TRBV12-4, the J call TRBJ2-4, with D tentatively TRBD1 (6 bases). There are 13 residues in the CDR3. The V end lost 3 bases, the J end lost 8 bases, and 11 bases lay between the germline ends. The DNA of the CDR3 is TGTGCCAGCAGTTTGGGGGCGCGGGACATTCAGTACTTC. Its translation is CASSLGARDIQYF.

This clonotype has ten or more counts. The rearrangement joins TRBV7-2 to TRBJ2-1; tentatively, D is TRBD1 (5 bases). V gave up 2 bases and J gave up 9 bases, with 14 bases separating them. Germline CDR1 reads SGHTA; CDR2 reads FQGNSA. This CDR3 comprises 14 residues. The CDR3 nucleotides read TGTGCCAGCAGCTTAAGGATCAGCAGGGTTGAGCAGTTCTTC. It translates to CASSLRISRVEQFF.

This clonotype was seen at least ten times. This chain uses TRBV11-3 with TRBJ1-6; TRBD1 aligns across 10 bases. V dropped 5 bases and J dropped 7; count of bases not matched to a gene: 5. The CDR3 is made up of 15 amino acids. Germline values: CDR1 SGHNT, CDR2 YENEEA. This CDR3 is CASSQGQGYNSPLHF. The CDR3, as DNA: TGTGCCAGCAGCCAGGGACAGGGGTACAATTCACCCCTCCACTTT.

V usage is TRBV6-2 or TRBV6-3 and J usage is TRBJ1-1; D is unclear. The length of the CDR3 is 12 residues. Germline assignment: CDR1 MNHEY and CDR2 SVGEGT. Trimming shortened V by 3 bases and J by 5 bases, and 7 bases separated the two germline ends. In DNA, the CDR3 is TGTGCCAGCAGTTATTGGGGTACTGAAGCTTTCTTT. This codes for CASSYWGTEAFF.

This clonotype appeared many times. The chain is built from TRBV12-3 or TRBV12-4 and TRBJ2-1, with 8 bases aligning to TRBD2. This CDR3 has 15 amino acids. Losses at the gene ends were 6 bases for V and 8 bases for J; bases not matched to a gene: 12. The CDR3 here is CASRPTLGGADEQFF. The CDR3 nucleotides are TGTGCCAGCAGACCCACGCTCGGGGGGGCCGATGAGCAGTTCTTC.

This clonotype was found many times. The chain combines TRBV13 with TRBJ2-7, with D perhaps matching TRBD1 (6 bases). From germline, CDR1 is PRHDT and CDR2 FYEKMQ (reference sequence). This CDR3 is built from 14 residues. The V gene lost 0 bases and the J gene lost 5 bases, with 11 bases spanning the gap. The CDR3 region has the DNA TGTGCCAGCAGCTTAGGCGCCAGGGGCGACGAGCAGTACTTC. Its translation: CASSLGARGDEQYF.

This clonotype was picked up many times. CDR3 in amino acids: CASSVDSRSQNTEAFF. The CDR3 region has the DNA TGTGCCAGCAGCGTAGATTCGAGGTCGCAGAACACTGAAGCTTTCTTT. This chain uses TRBV9 with TRBJ1-1; D is unclear. V was pared by 0 bases and J by 1 base, with 13 bases between. From germline, CDR1 is SGDLS and CDR2 YYNGEE. This CDR3 region has 16 residues.

V and J are TRBV2 and TRBJ2-3, with TRBD1 as a possible D gene (6 bases). The germline V and J ends were trimmed by 2 bases and 13 bases, with 10 bases remaining between them. The CDR3 consists of 11 residues. Germline CDR1 and CDR2: SNHLY and FYNNEI. CDR3 nucleotide sequence: TGTGCCAGCAGTGAAATGGGGACAAAGTATTTT. This gives the protein CASSEMGTKYF.

This chain joins TRBV20-1 and TRBJ2-2; TRBD2 matches at 13 bases. The J segment lost 0 bases and the V segment lost 6 bases, leaving 7 bases of the junction unmatched. Germline V CDR1 and CDR2: DFQATT, SNEGSKA (reference sequence). The CDR3 has 17 amino acids. This CDR3 is CSAEGLAGNANTGELFF. The CDR3 nucleotides are TGCAGTGCCGAGGGACTAGCGGGGAACGCGAACACCGGGGAGCTGTTTTTT.

This clonotype was seen repeatedly, ten times or more. The J gene is TRBJ2-3, the V gene TRBV12-3 or TRBV12-4; 11 bases fit TRBD2. Trimming removed 3 bases from V and 5 bases from J; junction bases left unmatched: 4. The CDR3 runs to 15 residues. CDR3 DNA: TGTGCCAGCAGTTTTAGCGGGGGGGCCGGAGATACGCAGTATTTT. Its protein product is CASSFSGGAGDTQYF.

The chain uses TRBV19 and TRBJ1-5; a weak D match, TRBD1 (5 bases). The CDR3 runs 16 residues. Between the trimmed V and J ends, which lost 7 bases and 0 bases, there was a span of 16 bases. CDR1 is LNHDA and CDR2 is SQIVND in the germline V gene (reference sequence). The CDR3 DNA follows: TGTGCCAGTACCCCAAGCTGGGGGGGTAGCAATCAGCCCCAGCATTTT. This sequence encodes CASTPSWGGSNQPQHF.

This clonotype was counted between two and nine times. V and J are TRBV5-1 and TRBJ2-2, with D unresolved. Between the trimmed V and J ends, which lost 2 bases and 5 bases, there was a span of 25 bases. CDR1 and CDR2 (germline): SGHRS, YFSETQ. The CDR3 totals 19 residues. CDR3 residues: CASSFTGFTLFRKTGELFF. Written as DNA, the CDR3 is TGCGCCAGCAGCTTCACCGGATTCACCCTTTTCCGGAAAACCGGGGAGCTGTTTTTT.

This clonotype showed up many times. V and J are TRBV24-1 and TRBJ2-2; D is ambiguous. CDR3 size: 17 residues. CDR1 is KGHDR and CDR2 is SFDVKD in the germline V gene. The V end lost 8 bases, the J end lost 5 bases, and 23 bases lay between the germline ends. This CDR3 reads CATTQDQGSAETGELFF. DNA of the CDR3: TGTGCCACCACTCAAGATCAAGGGTCTGCGGAAACCGGGGAGCTGTTTTTT.

This clonotype has ten or more counts. The chain is built from TRBV13 and TRBJ2-7; 8 nucleotides align to TRBD1. CDR1 PRHDT and CDR2 FYEKMQ come from the germline V gene (reference sequence). The CDR3 consists of 13 residues. V gave up 3 bases and J gave up 6 bases; unmatched junction bases: 4. DNA of the CDR3: TGTGCCAGCAGCTTCCAGGGGGCTGTCGAGCAGTACTTC. Amino acid sequence: CASSFQGAVEQYF.

This clonotype was counted ten times or more. The CDR3 DNA follows: TGTGCCAGCAGCTTCACAGGGGGAACCTACGAGCAGTACTTC. Translated, it gives CASSFTGGTYEQYF. V and J are TRBV11-2 and TRBJ2-7; 8 positions agree with TRBD1. This CDR3 contains 14 residues. Trimming took 3 bases from V and 2 from J; bases not matched to a gene: 3. Germline V gene sequence: CDR1 SGHAT, CDR2 FQNNGV.

The chain links TRBV6-1 to TRBJ1-6, with no clear D. The germline gives CDR1 MNHNS, CDR2 SASEGT. The CDR3 loop spans 12 amino acids. V was trimmed by 10 bases and J by 9 bases, leaving 13 bases between them. For the CDR3, the DNA is TGTGCCACCGGCCCTTTTGGTTCACCCCTCCACTTT. It is translated as CATGPFGSPLHF.

This chain connects TRBV7-3 to TRBJ2-5; 9 nucleotides align to TRBD1. Trimming cost V 5 bases and J 5 bases; bases outside gene matches: 12. Germline CDR1 is SGHTA and CDR2 is FQGTGA. This CDR3 region has 16 residues. The CDR3 loop is CASSLHGQGRRETQYF. CDR3 DNA: TGTGCCAGCAGCCTCCATGGACAGGGGCGACGGGAGACCCAGTACTTC.

The J gene is TRBJ2-2, the V gene TRBV19, with D maybe TRBD1 (7 bases). CDR3 length equals 14 residues. Trimming cost V 5 bases and J 5 bases, with 12 bases left between them. The germline CDR1 and CDR2 sequences are LNHDA and SQIVND (reference sequence). The CDR3 DNA reads TGTGCCAGTAGTCTCTCAGGGGGGACCGGGGAGCTGTTTTTT. As protein: CASSLSGGTGELFF.

This clonotype was recorded at least ten times. The CDR3 DNA reads as TGTGCCAGCAGTACCTCGCCCAGGGACACCATATATTTT. Translated, it gives CASSTSPRDTIYF. The chain links TRBV28 to TRBJ1-3; a possible D gene is TRBD1 (5 bases). Germline V gene sequence: CDR1 MDHEN, CDR2 SYDVKM. The V end was cut by 5 bases, the J end by 8 bases, with 13 bases between. This CDR3 region has 13 residues.

This clonotype was found many times. The chain links TRBV2 to TRBJ1-2, with a tentative D call TRBD1 (5 bases). V was clipped by 7 bases and J by 0 bases, with 15 bases between them. The CDR3 is 15 amino acids. Germline CDR1 SNHLY, CDR2 FYNNEI. The CDR3 sequence is CASTPEWGPNYGYTF. The CDR3 DNA reads TGTGCCAGCACTCCGGAATGGGGCCCTAACTATGGCTACACCTTC.

This clonotype appeared many times. A much larger clone lies one base from this, so it may be a read error. The CDR3 coding sequence is TGTGCCAGCAGCTTGATAGAGACCCAGTACTTC. Its protein product is CASSLIETQYF. This chain uses TRBV7-9 with TRBJ2-5; D not certain. CDR1 is SEHNR, CDR2 FQNEAQ, per germline (reference sequence). V was cut by 3 bases and J by 4 bases, with 3 bases left in between. There are 11 residues in the CDR3.

The rearrangement joins TRBV3-1 to TRBJ1-5; D is unclear. CDR1 and CDR2 from the germline V gene are LGHDT and YNNKEL (reference sequence). The CDR3 is 15 residues long. The V end was cut by 1 base, the J end by 0 bases, with 7 bases between. The CDR3 coding sequence is TGTGCCAGCAGCCAAGTACCGTATAGCAATCAGCCCCAGCATTTT. Translation: CASSQVPYSNQPQHF.

This clonotype was seen ten or more times. The chain is built from TRBV20-1 and TRBJ1-1; the D gene is possibly TRBD1 (5 bases). Germline values: CDR1 DFQATT, CDR2 SNEGSKA (reference sequence). The CDR3 runs to 14 residues. The V and J ends lost 0 bases and 4 bases respectively, with 12 bases between them. CDR3 residues: CSARDFRQGTEAFF. As DNA, the CDR3 is TGCAGTGCTAGAGATTTTCGGCAGGGCACTGAAGCTTTCTTT.

Many counts were recorded for this clonotype. This chain joins TRBV28 and TRBJ1-5; D perhaps matches TRBD1 (5 bases). V shed 6 bases and J shed 2 bases, with 17 bases lying between them. Germline values: CDR1 MDHEN, CDR2 SYDVKM. The CDR3 loop spans 16 amino acids. The CDR3 here is CASSSVGEIRNQPQHF. CDR3 coding DNA: TGTGCCAGCAGCTCAGTGGGGGAGATACGCAATCAGCCCCAGCATTTT.

Ten or more counts support this clonotype. The chain uses TRBV6-1 and TRBJ1-5; 8 bases agree with TRBD1. The CDR3 spans 15 residues. CDR1 and CDR2 from the germline V gene are MNHNS and SASEGT. After removal of 5 bases from V and 4 bases from J, the junction contained 7 bases not matched to a gene. Written as DNA, the CDR3 is TGTGCCAGCAGTACCGGACAGGGATGGAATCAGCCCCAGCATTTT. Protein sequence: CASSTGQGWNQPQHF.